This T cell receptor (beta chain) was retrieved from a study of graft-versus-host responses after intestinal transplantation. Whole-study findings and limits: GvH clones surfaced in recipient marrow, some emerging earlier in ileum or blood.

Note on this clone: Its antigen remains unknown.

Profiling relied on immunoSEQ multiplex PCR, and the TCRdb table lists in-frame clones only, not all of them. The data contain about 130,000 clones, 85% to 95% of them singletons. Trimming cost V 0 bases and J 1 base, with 12 bases left between them. The CDR3 is 16 amino acids. Germline CDR1 and CDR2: SGHNT and YYREEE (reference sequence). The sequence came from a human donor who received an intestinal transplant. Sequencing was performed on unstimulated CD4+ T cells sorted from spleen or lymph node cells, taken before intestinal transplant. The chain uses TRBV5-4 and TRBJ2-3, with D maybe TRBD1 (5 bases). The chain's CDR3 is CASSLALTAGTDTQYF. As DNA, the CDR3 is TGTGCCAGCAGCTTGGCCCTGACAGCAGGCACAGATACGCAGTATTTT.